This is a list of T cell receptor beta chains from one sample in a study of T-cell memory formation after mild COVID-19. A single record per CDR3 protein comes from TCRdb applying MiXCR to the 5' RACE reads. The sample lists around 450,000 distinct CDR3 sequences, roughly 24% seen once, with roughly 8.9% in the top ten. Sequencing input: PBMCs or a T cell subset sorted from them (not recorded which). The source of these receptors is an adult woman who had mild COVID-19 (a few samples of this study predate the infection). Cell type and time point are not known. Each CDR3 is given with its conserved first and last residue. A D gene is named only where the DNA matches it firmly. Clone size is given for some rows only: seen once, a few or many times, or a class if the clone is expanded.

CDR3 protein	CDR3 DNA	D gene	clone size	V gene	J gene
CASSSGLVGFLGGTDTQYF	TGTGCCAGCAGCTCCGGACTAGTCGGGTTCCTGGGCGGCACAGATACGCAGTATTTT	TRBD2	NA	TRBV5-4	TRBJ2-3
CASITSPGETQYF	TGTGCCAGCATTACATCGCCTGGTGAGACCCAGTACTTC	NA	few	TRBV25-1	TRBJ2-5
CASSLSSDRNEKLFF	TGTGCCAGCAGTTTATCCTCCGACAGGAATGAAAAACTGTTTTTT	NA	few	TRBV27	TRBJ1-4
CASSFGGASYGYTF	TGTGCCAGCAGTTTCGGTGGGGCAAGCTATGGCTACACCTTC	NA	NA	TRBV12-3/TRBV12-4	TRBJ1-2
CASSRQGTGITEAFF	TGTGCCAGCAGCCGGCAAGGGACAGGGATCACTGAAGCTTTCTTT	TRBD1	NA	TRBV12-3/TRBV12-4	TRBJ1-1
CASSSERTGMTPFF	TGTGCCAGCAGCTCGGAACGGACAGGGATGACACCTTTCTTT	TRBD1	few	TRBV7-2	TRBJ1-1
CASSFRRGQTGELFF	TGCGCCAGCAGCTTTCGGAGGGGGCAGACCGGGGAGCTGTTTTTT	NA	few	TRBV5-1	TRBJ2-2
CATSANTGTGPYNEQFF	TGTGCCACCAGCGCAAACACCGGGACTGGTCCCTACAATGAGCAGTTCTTC	NA	NA	TRBV15	TRBJ2-1
CASRQFERGDSYEQYF	TGCGCCAGCAGGCAGTTCGAGCGGGGGGATTCCTACGAGCAGTACTTC	TRBD2	few	TRBV4-1	TRBJ2-7
CASSPSQAGLTDTQYF	TGTGCCAGCAGCCCTAGTCAAGCGGGACTCACAGATACGCAGTATTTT	TRBD2	NA	TRBV7-3	TRBJ2-3
CSARAGPLAQETQYF	TGCAGTGCTAGAGCAGGCCCGCTGGCTCAAGAGACCCAGTACTTC	NA	few	TRBV20-1	TRBJ2-5
CASSKGRRAPVANYGYTF	TGTGCCAGCAGCAAGGGACGGAGAGCGCCAGTAGCTAACTATGGCTACACATTC	NA	once	TRBV21-1	TRBJ1-2
CASSPSVTSGRSDTQYF	TGTGCCAGCAGCCCCTCAGTGACTAGCGGGAGATCGGATACGCAGTATTTT	TRBD2	NA	TRBV3-1	TRBJ2-3
CASSLGPANEQFF	TGTGCCAGCAGCTTAGGTCCTGCTAATGAGCAGTTCTTC	NA	NA	TRBV11-2	TRBJ2-1
CASSYSSVGYLRPYEQYF	TGTGCCAGCAGTTACTCGTCTGTAGGGTACCTGCGGCCGTACGAGCAGTACTTC	NA	few	TRBV6-5	TRBJ2-7
CASTGQTNTEAFF	TGTGCCAGCACTGGACAGACGAACACTGAAGCTTTCTTT	NA	few	TRBV7-8	TRBJ1-1
CASSEDRIPEAFF	TGTGCCAGCAGTGAAGACAGGATCCCTGAAGCTTTCTTT	NA	few	TRBV6-1	TRBJ1-1
CASSSMNYGYTF	TGTGCCAGCAGTTCGATGAACTATGGCTACACCTTC	NA	NA	TRBV12-3/TRBV12-4	TRBJ1-2
CASSIEGSSYEQYF	TGTGCCAGTAGTATAGAGGGATCCTCCTACGAGCAGTACTTC	NA	NA	TRBV19	TRBJ2-7
CASRKMGLAGADTQYF	TGTGCCAGCAGAAAGATGGGACTAGCGGGAGCAGATACGCAGTATTTT	TRBD2	NA	TRBV6-2/TRBV6-3	TRBJ2-3
CASSSTRTSGDEQFF	TGTGCCAGCAGCTCCACGAGGACTAGCGGGGATGAGCAGTTCTTC	TRBD2	few	TRBV7-6	TRBJ2-1
CATSDGPGTSRNSYNEQFF	TGTGCCACCAGTGACGGCCCTGGGACTAGCAGAAACTCCTACAATGAGCAGTTCTTC	TRBD2	NA	TRBV24-1	TRBJ2-1
CASSLLSGSGNEQFF	TGTGCCAGCTCACTTCTTAGCGGGAGCGGTAATGAGCAGTTCTTC	TRBD2	few	TRBV18	TRBJ2-1
CASSPSGLAGPPSQYF	TGTGCCAGCTCACCCTCCGGTCTAGCGGGACCCCCTTCGCAGTATTTT	TRBD2	NA	TRBV18	TRBJ2-3
CASSLPRGENTGELFF	TGTGCCAGCAGCCTCCCGCGGGGGGAAAACACCGGGGAGCTGTTTTTT	TRBD2	once	TRBV5-1	TRBJ2-2
CASSPVLANEQFF	TGTGCCAGCAGTCCCGTTCTAGCGAATGAGCAGTTCTTC	NA	many	TRBV12-3/TRBV12-4	TRBJ2-1
CAINANNEQFF	TGTGCCATCAATGCAAACAATGAGCAGTTCTTC	NA	few	TRBV10-3	TRBJ2-1
CASSWAGTYEQYF	TGTGCCAGCAGCTGGGCAGGTACCTACGAGCAGTACTTC	NA	NA	TRBV5-5	TRBJ2-7
CASRTSTWHEQFF	TGTGCCAGCAGGACCTCGACCTGGCATGAGCAGTTCTTC	NA	few	TRBV7-8	TRBJ2-1
CASSSIPALQHF	TGTGCCAGCAGTTCGATTCCCGCTCTCCAGCATTTT	NA	NA	TRBV12-3/TRBV12-4	TRBJ1-5
CASSLGLRGHEQYF	TGTGCCAGCAGCTTAGGTCTTCGAGGCCACGAGCAGTACTTC	NA	few	TRBV7-6	TRBJ2-7
CASSQAQGFTEAFF	TGCGCCAGCAGCCAAGCGCAGGGCTTCACTGAAGCTTTCTTT	NA	few	TRBV4-3	TRBJ1-1
CASGVSGTGSYEQYF	TGCGCCAGCGGCGTCTCCGGGACAGGGTCCTACGAGCAGTACTTC	TRBD1	NA	TRBV5-1	TRBJ2-7
CSVCRDHSYEQYF	TGCAGCGTATGTAGGGATCACTCCTACGAGCAGTACTTC	NA	NA	TRBV29-1	TRBJ2-7
CASFRYLLILAGGQETQYF	TGTGCCAGCTTTCGATACCTATTAATATTAGCGGGAGGACAAGAGACCCAGTACTTC	TRBD2	NA	TRBV6-5	TRBJ2-5
CASSFAAGELFF	TGTGCCAGCAGTTTTGCCGCCGGGGAGCTGTTTTTT	NA	few	TRBV27	TRBJ2-2
CASSPGTGVRVSYNEQFF	TGTGCCTCCTCTCCCGGGACAGGGGTCCGTGTTTCCTACAATGAGCAGTTCTTC	TRBD1	NA	TRBV24-1	TRBJ2-1
CSAGRPDRETEAFF	TGCAGTGCTGGGCGCCCTGACAGGGAAACTGAAGCTTTCTTT	TRBD1	many	TRBV20-1	TRBJ1-1
CASSLGPRAGNQPQHF	TGTGCCAGCAGTTTAGGGCCCAGAGCAGGGAATCAGCCCCAGCATTTT	NA	NA	TRBV12-3/TRBV12-4	TRBJ1-5
CASSWRENTEAFF	TGTGCCAGCAGTTGGAGAGAAAACACTGAAGCTTTCTTT	NA	NA	TRBV12-3/TRBV12-4	TRBJ1-1